Below are 16 T cell receptor beta chains sequenced from a single sample in a study of CD8 T cells in ankylosing spondylitis. Using its own MiXCR run on the 5' RACE reads, TCRdb lists one record per CDR3 protein. Of under 150,000 distinct CDR3 sequences detected, approximately 8.4% appear once; the ten largest clones hold roughly 8%. Sequencing was carried out using synovial fluid, either unsorted or a sorted T cell fraction (not recorded which). The source of these receptors is a male donor with ankylosing spondylitis.

The V call is TRBV18, the J call TRBJ1-1, with D hard to call. Germline CDR1 reads KGHSH; CDR2 reads LQKENI. V was trimmed by 6 bases and J by 4 bases, leaving 15 bases between them. The CDR3 has 14 residues. The CDR3 sequence is CASSPVDAGTEAFF. CDR3 nucleotide sequence: TGTGCCAGCTCCCCGGTTGATGCGGGCACTGAAGCTTTCTTT.

J is TRBJ1-2 and V is TRBV24-1; no reliable D call. Trimming removed 0 bases at V and 3 bases at J, with 10 bases between. The CDR3 is made up of 15 amino acids. Germline assignment: CDR1 KGHDR and CDR2 SFDVKD. CDR3 DNA: TGTGCCACCAGTGATTTGTTAGAGGATTACTATGGCTACACCTTC. Translated, it gives CATSDLLEDYYGYTF.

This clonotype showed up just a few times. The chain is built from TRBV6-2 or TRBV6-3 and TRBJ2-5; D gene uncertain. Germline V gene lookup returns CDR1 MNHEY and CDR2 SVGEGT. The length of the CDR3 is 12 residues. Trimming pared 1 base from V and 5 bases from J, leaving 5 bases between. This chain's CDR3 is CASSYWGETQYF. The CDR3 coding sequence is TGTGCCAGCAGTTACTGGGGTGAGACCCAGTACTTC.

This clonotype has more than one count but fewer than ten. The chain couples TRBV20-1 to TRBJ2-7, with 7 nucleotides matching TRBD2. Germline CDR1 is DFQATT and CDR2 is SNEGSKA (reference sequence). This CDR3 region has 14 residues. With 5 bases clipped from V and 0 bases from J, the junction kept 7 bases outside the gene matches. CDR3 coding DNA: TGCAGTGCTGTCGCCGGGGGGAGCTCCTACGAGCAGTACTTC. Translating gives CSAVAGGSSYEQYF.

This clonotype occurred many times. The rearrangement links TRBV5-6 to TRBJ2-7, with D tentatively TRBD1 or TRBD2 (5 bases each). Germline V lookup: CDR1 SGHDT, CDR2 YYEEEE. The CDR3 loop spans 15 amino acids. Trimming took off 2 bases at V and 4 bases at J, with 16 bases between the two ends. CDR3 nucleotide sequence: TGTGCCAGCAGCTTATGGAGATTTGGGGGTTACGAGCAGTACTTC. Translation: CASSLWRFGGYEQYF.

This chain connects TRBV6-1 to TRBJ2-7, with 9 bases identical to TRBD1. V shed 8 bases, J shed 4 bases, and the junction held 6 bases outside the gene matches. The CDR3 extends over 13 amino acids. Germline CDR1 is MNHNS and CDR2 is SASEGT. The CDR3 DNA reads as TGTGCCAGCCGGGACAGGGTCTGGTACGAGCAGTACTTC. It encodes CASRDRVWYEQYF.

This clonotype turned up a few times. The chain joins TRBV30 to TRBJ1-1; tentatively, D is TRBD1 (5 bases). Germline CDR1 and CDR2: GTSNPN and SVGIG (reference sequence). Trimming left V 5 bases short and J 7 bases short, with 17 bases between. The CDR3 loop spans 13 amino acids. Here the CDR3 reads CAWGTYVGGEAFF. The DNA of the CDR3 is TGTGCCTGGGGGACCTACGTTGGGGGTGAAGCTTTCTTT.

This clonotype turned up a few times. J is TRBJ2-7 and V is TRBV19; no clear D gene. V lost 4 bases to trimming and J lost 2 bases, with 12 bases between them. The length of the CDR3 is 14 residues. CDR1 LNHDA and CDR2 SQIVND come from the germline V gene (reference sequence). The CDR3 reads CASSKNSPTYEQYF. The CDR3 DNA sequence: TGTGCCAGTAGTAAAAACAGTCCTACCTACGAGCAGTACTTC.

This clonotype was found a few times. DNA of the CDR3: TGTGCCAGCAGCCGAAGGGACGGAGGGGAAAAACTGTTTTTT. Translated, it gives CASSRRDGGEKLFF. This chain connects TRBV12-3 or TRBV12-4 to TRBJ1-4; weak D call: TRBD1 (5 bases). The CDR3 consists of 14 residues. V dropped 6 bases and J dropped 8 bases, with 16 bases sitting between them.

This clonotype occurred a few times. The CDR3 DNA is TGTGCCAGCAGCCTCGGGCTAGCGGGAGGTAGTGAGCAGTTCTTC. This sequence encodes CASSLGLAGGSEQFF. V gene TRBV11-2 combines with J gene TRBJ2-1, with 11 bases lining up with TRBD2. Germline V gives CDR1 SGHAT, CDR2 FQNNGV. Trimming cost V 5 bases and J 9 bases; bases outside gene matches: 9. The CDR3 is 15 amino acids.

The chain has TRBV7-2 and TRBJ1-3; D unresolved. Germline V lookup: CDR1 SGHTA, CDR2 FQGNSA. Trimming took 4 bases from V and 8 from J, leaving 9 bases between them. CDR3 length: 12 residues. The CDR3 DNA reads as TGTGCCAGCAGCTCTTCTGGCTACACCATATATTTT. Translating it yields CASSSSGYTIYF.

This clonotype turned up a few times. This chain links TRBV20-1 with TRBJ1-2; D may be TRBD1 (5 bases). Germline lookup yields CDR1 DFQATT and CDR2 SNEGSKA (reference sequence). The V and J ends lost 3 bases and 5 bases respectively, with 13 bases between them. This CDR3 is built from 13 residues. The CDR3 here is CSARDTSGYGYTF. CDR3 nucleotide sequence: TGCAGTGCTAGGGACACTTCGGGGTATGGCTACACCTTC.

Details on this clonotype: One end of the junction is discordant with germline, which a read error may explain. CDR3 nucleotide sequence: TGCTGTGCTAGCCCCTACCGACTAGCAACAGGGGCCGGGGAGCTGTTTTTT. Protein sequence: CCASPYRLATGAGELFF. The rearrangement uses TRBV20-1 and TRBJ2-2; D assignment may be TRBD1 or TRBD2 (7 bases each). Germline CDR1 DFQATT, CDR2 SNEGSKA (reference sequence). CDR3 length: 17 amino acids.

This clonotype was seen only a few times. The V gene is TRBV6-2 or TRBV6-3, the J gene TRBJ2-3, with TRBD1 matching over 9 bases. Germline values: CDR1 MNHEY, CDR2 SVGEGT. The V gene end was trimmed by 4 bases and the J gene end by 5 bases; junction bases not matched to a gene: 1. The CDR3 length is 13 residues. The CDR3 protein is CASSWTGVDTQYF. The CDR3 DNA sequence: TGTGCCAGCAGTTGGACAGGGGTAGATACGCAGTATTTT.

V is TRBV10-3 and J is TRBJ2-6; D is ambiguous. Germline V lookup: CDR1 ENHRY, CDR2 SYGVKD. The CDR3 runs 13 residues. V was pared by 8 bases and J by 4 bases, with 9 bases between. The CDR3 region has the DNA TGTGCCATCCAAGAACGGGGGGCCAACGTCCTGACTTTC. It codes for CAIQERGANVLTF.

This clonotype was counted ten times or more. The rearrangement uses TRBV5-6 and TRBJ1-2; D might be TRBD1 (5 bases). From germline, CDR1 is SGHDT and CDR2 YYEEEE. This CDR3 region has 13 residues. V lost 7 bases, J lost 6 bases, and 16 bases lay in between. CDR3 DNA: TGTGCCAGCGCCTCAGGGATTTGGGATGGCTACACCTTC. It codes for CASASGIWDGYTF. Full variable domain (rest looked up from reference TRBV5-6 and TRBJ1-2): DAGVTQSPTHLIKTRGQQVTLRCSPKSGHDTVSWYQQALGQGPQFIFQYYEEEERQRGNFPDRFSGHQFPNYSSELNVNALLLGDSALYLCASASGIWDGYTFGSGTRLTVV.